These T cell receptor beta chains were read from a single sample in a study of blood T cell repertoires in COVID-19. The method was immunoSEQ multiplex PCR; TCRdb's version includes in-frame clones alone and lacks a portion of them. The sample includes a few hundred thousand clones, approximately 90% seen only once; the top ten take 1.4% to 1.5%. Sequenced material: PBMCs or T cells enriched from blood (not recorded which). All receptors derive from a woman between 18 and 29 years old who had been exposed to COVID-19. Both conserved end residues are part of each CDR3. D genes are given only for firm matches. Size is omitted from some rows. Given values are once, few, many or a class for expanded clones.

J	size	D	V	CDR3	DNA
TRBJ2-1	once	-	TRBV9	CASSVAGDYNEQFF	TGTGCCAGCAGCGTAGCGGGGGACTACAATGAGCAGTTCTTC
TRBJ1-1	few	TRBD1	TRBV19	CASRGQGGGTEAFF	TGTGCCAGTAGGGGACAGGGTGGTGGGACTGAAGCTTTCTTT
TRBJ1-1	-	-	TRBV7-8	CASKNLGVGSTEAFF	TGTGCCAGCAAAAACCTAGGGGTCGGGAGCACTGAAGCTTTCTTT
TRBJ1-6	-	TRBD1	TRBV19	CASSRQGRDPLHF	TGTGCCAGTAGTCGACAGGGAAGGGACCCCCTCCACTTT
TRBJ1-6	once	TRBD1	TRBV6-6	CASSRDRLNSPLHF	TGTGCCAGCAGCCGGGACAGGCTCAATTCACCCCTCCACTTT
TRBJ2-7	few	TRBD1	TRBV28	CAKSPGGYEQYF	TGTGCCAAGTCCCCAGGGGGCTACGAGCAGTACTTC
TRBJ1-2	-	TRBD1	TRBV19	CASSATGGYGYTF	TGTGCCAGTAGTGCGACAGGGGGCTATGGCTACACCTTC
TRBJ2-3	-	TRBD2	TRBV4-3	CASSQGLAGYTDTQYF	TGCGCCAGCAGCCAAGGGCTAGCGGGGTACACAGATACGCAGTATTTT
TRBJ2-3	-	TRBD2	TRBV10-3	CAISDTGLAGRDTQYF	TGTGCCATCAGTGACACGGGACTAGCGGGGAGAGATACGCAGTATTTT
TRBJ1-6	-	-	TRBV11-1	CASSRDKNSPLHF	TGTGCCAGCAGCCGGGACAAAAATTCACCCCTCCACTTT
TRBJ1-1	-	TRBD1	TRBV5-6	CASSFRIGQGHTEAFF	TGTGCCAGCAGCTTCAGGATCGGACAGGGGCACACTGAAGCTTTCTTT
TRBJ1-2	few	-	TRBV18	CASSPSAGRAVISGYTF	TGTGCCAGCTCACCATCAGCGGGGAGGGCTGTAATTTCTGGCTACACCTTC
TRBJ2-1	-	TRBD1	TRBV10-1	CASSDPGQPINEQFF	TGCGCCAGCAGTGACCCGGGACAGCCCATCAATGAGCAGTTCTTC
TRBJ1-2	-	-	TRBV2	CASSEGEGYGYTF	TGTGCCAGCAGTGAAGGGGAGGGTTATGGCTACACCTTC
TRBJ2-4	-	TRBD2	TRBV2	CASSELTSGKNIQYF	TGTGCCAGCAGTGAACTGACTAGCGGGAAAAACATTCAGTACTTC